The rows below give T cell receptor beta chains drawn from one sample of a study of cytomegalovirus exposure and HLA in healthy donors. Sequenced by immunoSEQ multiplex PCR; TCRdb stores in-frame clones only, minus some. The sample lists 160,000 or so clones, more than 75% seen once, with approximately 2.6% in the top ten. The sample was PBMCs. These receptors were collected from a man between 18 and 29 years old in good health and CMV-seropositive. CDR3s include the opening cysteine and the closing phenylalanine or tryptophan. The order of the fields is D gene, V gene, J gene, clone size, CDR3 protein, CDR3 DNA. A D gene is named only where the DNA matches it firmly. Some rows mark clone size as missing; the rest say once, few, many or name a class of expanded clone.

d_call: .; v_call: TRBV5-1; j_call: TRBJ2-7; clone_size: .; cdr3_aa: CASSLEPGGSYEQYF; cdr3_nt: TGCGCCAGCAGCTTGGAACCCGGGGGATCCTACGAGCAGTACTTC
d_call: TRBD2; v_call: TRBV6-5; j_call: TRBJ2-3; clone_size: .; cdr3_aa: CASSYGGELTDTQYF; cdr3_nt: TGTGCCAGCAGTTACGGGGGGGAATTGACAGATACGCAGTATTTT
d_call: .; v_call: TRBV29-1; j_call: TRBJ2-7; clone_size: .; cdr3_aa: CSVEKANNEQYF; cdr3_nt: TGCAGCGTTGAAAAAGCGAACAACGAGCAGTACTTC
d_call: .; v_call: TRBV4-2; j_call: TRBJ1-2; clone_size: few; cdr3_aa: CASSQDPTGTNYGYTF; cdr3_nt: TGTGCCAGCAGCCAAGATCCAACAGGGACGAACTATGGCTACACCTTC
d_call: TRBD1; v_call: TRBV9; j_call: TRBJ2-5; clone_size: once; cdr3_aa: CAVPGGRTGVSQETQYF; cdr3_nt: TGTGCCGTCCCCGGAGGGCGGACAGGGGTAAGCCAAGAGACCCAGTACTTC
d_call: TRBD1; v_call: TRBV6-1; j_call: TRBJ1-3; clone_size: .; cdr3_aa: CASSEAGGYGNTIYF; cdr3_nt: TGTGCCAGCAGTGAGGCAGGGGGGTATGGAAACACCATATATTTT
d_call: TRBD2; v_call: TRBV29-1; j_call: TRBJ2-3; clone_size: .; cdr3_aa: CSVQGTSGSLVDTQYF; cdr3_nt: TGCAGCGTTCAAGGGACTAGCGGGTCATTGGTAGATACGCAGTATTTT
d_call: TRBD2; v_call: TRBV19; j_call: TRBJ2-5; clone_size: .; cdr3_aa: CATSGIGETQYF; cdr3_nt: TGTGCCACCAGCGGGATCGGGGAGACCCAGTACTTC
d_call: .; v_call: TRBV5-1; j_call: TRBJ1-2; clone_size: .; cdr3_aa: CASSSILGGGYTF; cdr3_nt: TGCGCCAGCAGCTCCATCCTCGGGGGTGGCTACACCTTC
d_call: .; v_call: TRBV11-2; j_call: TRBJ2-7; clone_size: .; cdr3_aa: CASRARADLGADEQYF; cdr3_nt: TGTGCCAGCAGGGCCCGGGCGGACTTAGGAGCGGACGAGCAGTACTTC
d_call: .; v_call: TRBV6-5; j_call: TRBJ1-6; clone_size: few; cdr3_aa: CASSYRQTNSPLHF; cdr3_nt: TGTGCCAGCAGTTACAGACAGACTAATTCACCCCTCCACTTT
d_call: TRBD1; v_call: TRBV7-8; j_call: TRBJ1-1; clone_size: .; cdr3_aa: CASSRGQGSTEAFF; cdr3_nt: TGTGCCAGCAGCAGAGGACAGGGGAGCACTGAAGCTTTCTTT
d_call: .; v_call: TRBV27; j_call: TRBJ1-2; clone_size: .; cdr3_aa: CASSLTGGRPDGYTF; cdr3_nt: TGTGCCAGCAGTTTGACCGGGGGGCGCCCCGATGGCTACACCTTC
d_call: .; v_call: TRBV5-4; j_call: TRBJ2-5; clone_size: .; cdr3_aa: CASNPGGTQETQYF; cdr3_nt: TGTGCCAGCAACCCAGGGGGGACCCAAGAGACCCAGTACTTC
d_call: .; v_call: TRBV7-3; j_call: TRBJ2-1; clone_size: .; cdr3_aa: CASSPSHGNEQFF; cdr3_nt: TGTGCCAGCAGCCCCTCCCACGGGAATGAGCAGTTCTTC
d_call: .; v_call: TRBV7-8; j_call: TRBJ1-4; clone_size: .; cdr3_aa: CASSLLVIGVEKLFF; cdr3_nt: TGTGCCAGCAGCCTACTGGTTATTGGTGTGGAAAAACTGTTTTTT
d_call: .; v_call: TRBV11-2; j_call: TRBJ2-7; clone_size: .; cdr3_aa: CASTLSQGLFYEQYF; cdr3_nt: TGTGCCAGCACCCTTTCGCAGGGCTTGTTCTACGAGCAGTACTTC
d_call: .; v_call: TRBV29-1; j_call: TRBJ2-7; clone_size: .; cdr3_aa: CSVRRGAGSEQYF; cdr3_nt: TGCAGCGTTCGGCGGGGCGCAGGGTCCGAGCAGTACTTC
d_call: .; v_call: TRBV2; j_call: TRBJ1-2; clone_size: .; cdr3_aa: CASSGRTANLYGYTF; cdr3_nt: TGTGCCAGCAGTGGGAGGACGGCGAACCTCTATGGCTACACCTTC
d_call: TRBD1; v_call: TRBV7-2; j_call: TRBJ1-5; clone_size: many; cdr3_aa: CASSPGTVESQPQHF; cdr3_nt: TGTGCCAGCAGCCCGGGGACAGTGGAGAGCCAGCCCCAGCATTTT
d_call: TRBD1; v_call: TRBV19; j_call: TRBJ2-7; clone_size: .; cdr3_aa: CASSINDRGDYEQYF; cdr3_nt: TGTGCCAGTAGTATAAACGACAGGGGAGACTACGAGCAGTACTTC
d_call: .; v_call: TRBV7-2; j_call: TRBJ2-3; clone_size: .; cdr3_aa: CASREFDTQYF; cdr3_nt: TGTGCCAGCAGGGAGTTCGATACGCAGTATTTT
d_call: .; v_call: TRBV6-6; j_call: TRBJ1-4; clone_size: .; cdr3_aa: CASSLVQSATNEKLFF; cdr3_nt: TGTGCCAGCAGTTTGGTACAGTCCGCCACTAATGAAAAACTGTTTTTT
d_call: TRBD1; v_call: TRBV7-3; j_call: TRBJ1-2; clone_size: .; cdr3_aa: CASSKGQGGGYTF; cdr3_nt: TGTGCCAGCAGCAAAGGACAGGGTGGGGGCTACACCTTC
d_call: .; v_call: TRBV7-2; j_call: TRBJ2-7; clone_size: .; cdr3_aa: CASSLTSSMTGMTYEQYF; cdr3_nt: TGTGCCAGCAGCCTTACCTCATCTATGACCGGGATGACCTACGAGCAGTACTTC
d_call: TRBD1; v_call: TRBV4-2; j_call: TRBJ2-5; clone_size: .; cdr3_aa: CASSQGGQGGPMNF; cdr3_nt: TGTGCCAGCAGCCAAGGGGGACAGGGGGGGCCAATGAACTTC
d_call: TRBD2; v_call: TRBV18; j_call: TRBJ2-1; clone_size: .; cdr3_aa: CASSAWTSGSYYNEQFF; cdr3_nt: TGTGCCAGCTCGGCATGGACTAGCGGGAGTTACTACAATGAGCAGTTCTTC
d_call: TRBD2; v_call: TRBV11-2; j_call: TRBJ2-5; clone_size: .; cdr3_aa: CASSLGARGGGAWETQYF; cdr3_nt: TGTGCCAGCAGCTTAGGTGCTAGAGGCGGGGGGGCCTGGGAGACCCAGTACTTC
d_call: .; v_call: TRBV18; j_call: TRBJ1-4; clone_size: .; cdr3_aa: CASSPTGTTNEKLFF; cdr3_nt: TGTGCCAGCTCACCTACAGGGACAACTAATGAAAAACTGTTTTTT
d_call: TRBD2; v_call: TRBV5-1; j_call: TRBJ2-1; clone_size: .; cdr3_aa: CASSQTSGVINEQFF; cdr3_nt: TGCGCCAGCAGCCAGACTAGCGGGGTAATCAATGAGCAGTTCTTC
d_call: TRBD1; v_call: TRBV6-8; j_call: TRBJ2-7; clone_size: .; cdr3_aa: CASSFRDRVYEQYF; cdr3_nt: TGTGCCAGCAGCTTCCGGGACAGGGTTTACGAGCAGTACTTC
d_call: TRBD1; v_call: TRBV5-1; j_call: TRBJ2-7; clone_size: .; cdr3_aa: CASSLRSGGSNEQYF; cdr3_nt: TGCGCCAGCAGCTTGAGGTCAGGGGGCTCAAACGAGCAGTACTTC
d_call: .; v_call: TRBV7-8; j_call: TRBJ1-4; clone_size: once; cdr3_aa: CASSLSRASTNEKLFF; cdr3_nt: TGTGCCAGCAGCCTGTCCAGGGCGTCAACTAATGAAAAACTGTTTTTT
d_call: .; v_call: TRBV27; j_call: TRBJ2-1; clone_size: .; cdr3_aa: CASTPGVPNNEQFF; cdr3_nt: TGTGCCAGCACCCCAGGGGTCCCCAACAATGAGCAGTTCTTC
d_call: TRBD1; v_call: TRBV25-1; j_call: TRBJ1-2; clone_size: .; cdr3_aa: CASTGTGGERNYGYTF; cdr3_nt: TGTGCCAGCACCGGGACAGGGGGCGAACGTAACTATGGCTACACCTTC
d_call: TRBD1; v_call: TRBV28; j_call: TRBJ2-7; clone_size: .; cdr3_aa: CASSLGTGGRSEQYF; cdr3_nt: TGTGCCAGCAGTTTGGGTACAGGGGGCCGGAGTGAGCAGTACTTC
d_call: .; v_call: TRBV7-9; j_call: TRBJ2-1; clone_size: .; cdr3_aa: CASSLAGSYNEQFF; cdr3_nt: TGTGCCAGCAGCTTGGCGGGTTCCTACAATGAGCAGTTCTTC
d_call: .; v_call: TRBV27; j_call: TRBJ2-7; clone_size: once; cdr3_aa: CASGSGTTFHEQYF; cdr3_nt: TGTGCCAGCGGATCCGGGACAACCTTCCACGAGCAGTACTTC
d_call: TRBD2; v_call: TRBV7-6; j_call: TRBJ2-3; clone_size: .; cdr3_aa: CASSVATSGGTQYF; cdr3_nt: TGTGCCAGCAGCGTGGCGACTAGCGGGGGTACGCAGTATTTT
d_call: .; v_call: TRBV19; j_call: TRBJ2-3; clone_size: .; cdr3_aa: CASSLGLADTQYF; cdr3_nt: TGTGCCAGTAGTCTGGGACTGGCGGATACGCAGTATTTT
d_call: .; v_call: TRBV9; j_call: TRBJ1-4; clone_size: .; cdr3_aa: CASSVGRSPNEKLFF; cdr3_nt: TGTGCCAGCAGCGTAGGGCGGAGTCCTAATGAAAAACTGTTTTTT
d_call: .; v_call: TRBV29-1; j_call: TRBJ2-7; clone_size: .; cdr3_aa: CSVGTYTYEQYF; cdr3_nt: TGCAGCGTAGGGACATATACCTACGAGCAGTACTTC
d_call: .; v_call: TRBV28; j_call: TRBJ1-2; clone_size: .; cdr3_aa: CASSQGGYTF; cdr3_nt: TGTGCCAGCAGTCAGGGTGGCTACACCTTC
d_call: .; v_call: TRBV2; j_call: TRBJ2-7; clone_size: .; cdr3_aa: CASNPGVSYEQYF; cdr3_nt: TGTGCCAGCAATCCCGGGGTCTCCTACGAGCAGTACTTC
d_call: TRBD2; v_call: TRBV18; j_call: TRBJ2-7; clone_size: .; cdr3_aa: CASSNPGLAGDEQYF; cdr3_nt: TGTGCCAGCTCAAATCCGGGACTAGCGGGAGACGAGCAGTACTTC
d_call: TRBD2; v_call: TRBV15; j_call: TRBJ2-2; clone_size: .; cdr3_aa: CATRTSGSTGELFF; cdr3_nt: TGTGCCACCAGAACTAGCGGGAGTACCGGGGAGCTGTTTTTT
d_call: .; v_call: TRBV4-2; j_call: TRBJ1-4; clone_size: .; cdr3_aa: CASSQTGQATHPNEKLFF; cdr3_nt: TGTGCCAGCAGCCAGACAGGACAAGCGACACACCCCAATGAAAAACTGTTTTTT
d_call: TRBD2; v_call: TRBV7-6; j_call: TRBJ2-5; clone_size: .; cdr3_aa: CASSDGLAQETQYF; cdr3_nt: TGTGCCAGCAGCGACGGACTAGCCCAAGAGACCCAGTACTTC
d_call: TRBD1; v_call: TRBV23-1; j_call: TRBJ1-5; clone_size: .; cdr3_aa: CASSHRGTGQNQPQHF; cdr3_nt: TGCGCCAGCAGTCACAGAGGGACAGGGCAAAATCAGCCCCAGCATTTT
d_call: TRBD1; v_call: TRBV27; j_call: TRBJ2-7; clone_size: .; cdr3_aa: CASSLYRGGDEQYF; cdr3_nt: TGTGCCAGCAGTCTGTACAGGGGCGGCGACGAGCAGTACTTC
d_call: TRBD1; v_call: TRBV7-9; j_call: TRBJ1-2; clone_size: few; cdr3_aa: CASSSTDRGRVYGYTF; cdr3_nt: TGTGCCAGCAGCTCAACTGACAGGGGGCGGGTCTATGGCTACACCTTC